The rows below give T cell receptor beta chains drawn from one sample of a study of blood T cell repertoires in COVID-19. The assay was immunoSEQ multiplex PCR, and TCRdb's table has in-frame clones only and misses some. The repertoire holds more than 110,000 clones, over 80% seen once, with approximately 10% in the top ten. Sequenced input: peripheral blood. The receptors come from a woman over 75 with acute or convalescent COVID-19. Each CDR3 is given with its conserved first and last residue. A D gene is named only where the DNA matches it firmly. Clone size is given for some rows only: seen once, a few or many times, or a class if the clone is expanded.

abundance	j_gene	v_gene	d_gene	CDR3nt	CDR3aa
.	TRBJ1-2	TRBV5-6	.	TGTGCCAGCAGCACATGGGACTCTCAGTTCTATGGCTACACCTTC	CASSTWDSQFYGYTF
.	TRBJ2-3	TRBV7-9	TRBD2	TGTGCCAGCAGCCCCCGAGCGGGGGGGAGTACAGATACGCAGTATTTT	CASSPRAGGSTDTQYF
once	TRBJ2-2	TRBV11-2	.	TGTGCCAGCAGCCCCTCTGTAAGCGTGAACACCGGGGAGCTGTTTTTT	CASSPSVSVNTGELFF
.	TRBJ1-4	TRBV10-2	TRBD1	TGCGCCAGCAGTGATGGACAGGGCCTCAATGAAAAACTGTTTTTT	CASSDGQGLNEKLFF
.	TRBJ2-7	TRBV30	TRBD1	TGTGCCTGGAGCCCCGGGACAGGGGCCTACGAGCAGTACTTC	CAWSPGTGAYEQYF
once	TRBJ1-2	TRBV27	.	TGTGCCAGCAGTTTCTCCGGGACTCCTCGCTATGGCTACACCTTC	CASSFSGTPRYGYTF
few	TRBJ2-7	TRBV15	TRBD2	TGTGCCACCAGCAGAGATCGGGGACTAGCCTACGAGCAGTACTTC	CATSRDRGLAYEQYF
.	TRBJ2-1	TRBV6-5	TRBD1	TGTGCCAGCAGTTGGGACAGGGGCGACGATGGGCAGTTCTTC	CASSWDRGDDGQFF
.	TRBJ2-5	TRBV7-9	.	TGTGCCAGCAGCCAACAAGAGACCCAGTACTTC	CASSQQETQYF
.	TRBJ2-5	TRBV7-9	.	TGTGCCAGCAGCTTAGGAACTGTCACCCAAGAGACCCAGTACTTC	CASSLGTVTQETQYF
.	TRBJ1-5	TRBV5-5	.	TGTGCCAGCAGCTTCTCTGGGGGCCGGAATCAGCCCCAGCATTTT	CASSFSGGRNQPQHF
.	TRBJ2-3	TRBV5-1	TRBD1	TGCGCCAGCAGCTTTTCTATCGTCGGACAGGGGTTTGATACGCAGTATTTT	CASSFSIVGQGFDTQYF
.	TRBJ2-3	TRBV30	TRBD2	TGTGCCTTGGGACTAGCGGGGGTGGATACGCAGTATTTT	CALGLAGVDTQYF
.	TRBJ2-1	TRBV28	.	TGTGCCAGCAATACCCAGGGTTCCCCGCAGTTCTTC	CASNTQGSPQFF
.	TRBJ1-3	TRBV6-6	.	TGTGCCAGCAGTCCTTTGACGGTAGCGCTTGGAAACACCATATATTTT	CASSPLTVALGNTIYF
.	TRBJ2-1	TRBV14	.	TGTGCCAGCAGCCCTTCGGTTAGCTCCTACAATGAGCAGTTCTTC	CASSPSVSSYNEQFF
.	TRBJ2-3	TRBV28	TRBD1	TGTGCCAGCAGTTCGGGACAGCGCACAGATACGCAGTATTTT	CASSSGQRTDTQYF
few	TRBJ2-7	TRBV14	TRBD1	TGTGCCAGCAGAAAGACAGGGGAATCCTACGAGCAGTACTTC	CASRKTGESYEQYF
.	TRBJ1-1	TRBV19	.	TGTGCCAGTAGTAGCCCCGGGTCCTCGAACACTGAAGCTTTCTTT	CASSSPGSSNTEAFF
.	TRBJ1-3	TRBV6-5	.	TGTGCCAGCAGGAGACAGAGCTCTGGAAACACCATATATTTT	CASRRQSSGNTIYF
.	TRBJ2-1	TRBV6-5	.	TGTGCCAGCAAGTGGACAGTCGGCACCTACAATGAGCAGTTCTTC	CASKWTVGTYNEQFF
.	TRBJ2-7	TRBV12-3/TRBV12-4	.	TGTGCCAGCAGTTTAGTCGGGGAATACGAGCAGTACTTC	CASSLVGEYEQYF
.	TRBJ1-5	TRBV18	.	TGTGCCAGCTCACCACAATCGTACCGGGTCGGACAGCCCCAGCATTTT	CASSPQSYRVGQPQHF
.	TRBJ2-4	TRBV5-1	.	TGCGCCAGCAGCTTGGGGGGACTCAAAAACATTCAGTACTTC	CASSLGGLKNIQYF
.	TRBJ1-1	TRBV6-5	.	TGTGCCAGCAGACTGACAGGGAACACTGAAGCTTTCTTT	CASRLTGNTEAFF
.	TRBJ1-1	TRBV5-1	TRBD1	TGCGCCAGCAGCTTGGTTCAGGGGGACACTGAAGCTTTCTTT	CASSLVQGDTEAFF
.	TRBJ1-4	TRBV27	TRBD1	TGTGCCAGCAGTCCGTACGACAGGGTAGGAGAAAAACTGTTTTTT	CASSPYDRVGEKLFF
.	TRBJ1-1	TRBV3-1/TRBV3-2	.	TGTGCCAGCAGCCAAGTAAGCGGAGAAGCTTTCTTT	CASSQVSGEAFF
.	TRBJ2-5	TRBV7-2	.	TGTGCCAGCAGCTTTAGCGGCCAAGAGACCCAGTACTTC	CASSFSGQETQYF
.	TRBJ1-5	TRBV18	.	TGTGCCAGCTCACCACCAGGCGGGGGGCGGATTCAGCCCCAGCATTTT	CASSPPGGGRIQPQHF
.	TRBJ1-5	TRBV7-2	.	TGTGCCAGCAGGGAAGAACAGGGTTATAGCAATCAGCCCCAGCATTTT	CASREEQGYSNQPQHF